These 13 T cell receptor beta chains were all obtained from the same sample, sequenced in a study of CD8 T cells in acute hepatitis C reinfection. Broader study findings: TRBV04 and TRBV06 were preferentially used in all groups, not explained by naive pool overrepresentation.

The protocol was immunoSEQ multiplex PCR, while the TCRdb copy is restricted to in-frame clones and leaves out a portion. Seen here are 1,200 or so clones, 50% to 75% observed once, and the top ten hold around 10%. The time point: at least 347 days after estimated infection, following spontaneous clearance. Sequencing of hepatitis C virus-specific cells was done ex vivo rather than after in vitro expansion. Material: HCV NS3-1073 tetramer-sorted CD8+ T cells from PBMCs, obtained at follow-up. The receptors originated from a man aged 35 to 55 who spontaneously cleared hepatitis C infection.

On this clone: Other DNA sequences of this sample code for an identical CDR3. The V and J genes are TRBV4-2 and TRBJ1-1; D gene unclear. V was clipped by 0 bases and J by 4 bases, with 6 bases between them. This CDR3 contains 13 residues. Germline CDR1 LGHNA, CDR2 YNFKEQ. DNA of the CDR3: TGTGCCAGCAGCCAAGATCTAGGCACTGAAGCTTTCTTT. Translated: CASSQDLGTEAFF.

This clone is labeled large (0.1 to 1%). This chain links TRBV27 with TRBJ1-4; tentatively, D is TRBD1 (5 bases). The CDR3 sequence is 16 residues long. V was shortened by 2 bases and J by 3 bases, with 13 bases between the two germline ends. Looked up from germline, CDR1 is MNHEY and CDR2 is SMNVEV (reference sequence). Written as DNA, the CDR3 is TGTGCCAGCAGTTTAGGGGCTTCTTGGGCTAATGAAAAACTGTTTTTT. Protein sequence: CASSLGASWANEKLFF.

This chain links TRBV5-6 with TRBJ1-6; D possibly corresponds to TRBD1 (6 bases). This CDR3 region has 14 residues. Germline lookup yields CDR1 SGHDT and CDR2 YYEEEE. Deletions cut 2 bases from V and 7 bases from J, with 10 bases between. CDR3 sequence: CASSFLQGNSPLHF. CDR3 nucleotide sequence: TGTGCCAGCAGCTTCTTACAGGGAAATTCACCCCTCCACTTT. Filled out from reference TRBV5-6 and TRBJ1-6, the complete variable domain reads DAGVTQSPTHLIKTRGQQVTLRCSPKSGHDTVSWYQQALGQGPQFIFQYYEEEERQRGNFPDRFSGHQFPNYSSELNVNALLLGDSALYLCASSFLQGNSPLHFGNGTRLTVT.

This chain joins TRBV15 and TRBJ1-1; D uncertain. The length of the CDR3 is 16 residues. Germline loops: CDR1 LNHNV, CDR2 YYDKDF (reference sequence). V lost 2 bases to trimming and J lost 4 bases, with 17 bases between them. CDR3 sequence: CATSRPYPDLGTEAFF. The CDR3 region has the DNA TGTGCCACCAGCAGACCCTACCCGGACCTGGGCACTGAAGCTTTCTTT.

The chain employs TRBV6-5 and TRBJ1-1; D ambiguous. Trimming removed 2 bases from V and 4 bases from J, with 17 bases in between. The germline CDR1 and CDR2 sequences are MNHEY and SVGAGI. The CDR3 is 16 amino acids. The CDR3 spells CASSYDFDYMGTEAFF. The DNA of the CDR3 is TGTGCCAGCAGTTACGATTTTGACTATATGGGCACTGAAGCTTTCTTT.

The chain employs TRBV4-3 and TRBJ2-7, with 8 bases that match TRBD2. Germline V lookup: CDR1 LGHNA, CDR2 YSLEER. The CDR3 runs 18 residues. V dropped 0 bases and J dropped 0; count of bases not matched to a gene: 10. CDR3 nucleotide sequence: TGCGCCAGCAGCCAAGAGCCTGCAAGAGCGGGAGCCTCCTACGAGCAGTACTTC. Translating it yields CASSQEPARAGASYEQYF.

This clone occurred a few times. CDR3 residues: CASSQEGQFGEQYF. CDR3 sequence (DNA): TGTGCCAGCAGCCAAGAGGGACAGTTCGGCGAGCAGTACTTC. The chain recombines TRBV14 with TRBJ2-7; TRBD1 matches at 7 bases. After removal of 0 bases from V and 6 bases from J, the junction contained 5 bases not matched to a gene. The CDR3 sequence is 14 residues long. Germline V gene sequence: CDR1 SGHDN, CDR2 FVKESK.

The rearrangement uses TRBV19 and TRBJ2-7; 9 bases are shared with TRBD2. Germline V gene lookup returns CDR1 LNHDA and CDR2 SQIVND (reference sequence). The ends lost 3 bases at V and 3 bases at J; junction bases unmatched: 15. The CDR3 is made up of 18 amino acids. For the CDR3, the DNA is TGTGCCAGTAGTATTCGAATCGTGGGAGCGGGAGGTATCTACGAGCAGTACTTC. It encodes CASSIRIVGAGGIYEQYF. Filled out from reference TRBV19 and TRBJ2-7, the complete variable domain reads DGGITQSPKYLFRKEGQNVTLSCEQNLNHDAMYWYRQDPGQGLRLIYYSQIVNDFQKGDIAEGYSVSREKKESFPLTVTSAQKNPTAFYLCASSIRIVGAGGIYEQYFGPGTRLTVT.

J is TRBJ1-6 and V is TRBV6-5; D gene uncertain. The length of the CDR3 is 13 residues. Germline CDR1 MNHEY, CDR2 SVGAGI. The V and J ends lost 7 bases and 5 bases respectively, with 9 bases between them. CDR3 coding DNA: TGTGCCAGCAATTCCGCGAATAATTCACCCCTCCACTTT. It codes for CASNSANNSPLHF.

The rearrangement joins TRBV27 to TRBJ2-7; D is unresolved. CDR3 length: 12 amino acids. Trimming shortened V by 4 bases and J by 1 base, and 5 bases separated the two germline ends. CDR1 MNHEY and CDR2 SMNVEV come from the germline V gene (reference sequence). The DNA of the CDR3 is TGTGCCAGCAGTTCTCTTTCCTACGAGCAGTACTTC. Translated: CASSSLSYEQYF.

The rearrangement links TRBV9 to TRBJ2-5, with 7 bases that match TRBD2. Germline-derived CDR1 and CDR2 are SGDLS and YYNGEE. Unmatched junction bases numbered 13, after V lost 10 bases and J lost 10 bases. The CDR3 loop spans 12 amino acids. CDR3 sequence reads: CASGEGGGNQYF. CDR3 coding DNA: TGTGCCTCGGGGGAGGGAGGAGGGAACCAGTACTTC.

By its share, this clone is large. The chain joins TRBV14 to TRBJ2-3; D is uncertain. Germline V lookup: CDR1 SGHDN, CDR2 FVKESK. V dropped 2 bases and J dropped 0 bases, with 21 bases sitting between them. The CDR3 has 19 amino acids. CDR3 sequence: CASSQPFFDTPASTDTQYF. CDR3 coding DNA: TGTGCCAGCAGCCAACCTTTCTTCGACACCCCTGCTAGCACAGATACGCAGTATTTT.

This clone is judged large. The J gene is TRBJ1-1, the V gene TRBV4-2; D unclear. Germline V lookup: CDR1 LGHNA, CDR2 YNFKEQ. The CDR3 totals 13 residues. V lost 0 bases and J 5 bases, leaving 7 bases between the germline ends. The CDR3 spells CASSQEWGTEAFF. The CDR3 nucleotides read TGTGCCAGCAGCCAAGAATGGGGAACTGAAGCTTTCTTT.